This T cell receptor beta chain derives from a study of regulatory T cells in long-lasting Graves disease (dated by TCRdb to the early 2020s). About the study as a whole: Persistent Graves' disease was defined as persistently positive TSH receptor autoantibodies together with antithyroid drug treatment for over 5 years. In the clinical cohort, patients with persistent Graves' disease had used antithyroid drugs for an average of approximately eleven years. The study took place in China and was registered as a clinical trial. Persistent Graves' disease patients were compared with newly diagnosed Graves' disease patients by peripheral blood TCR sequencing and RNA sequencing. A total of about 35 samples underwent TCR sequencing: about 13 from persistent and approximately 20 from newly diagnosed Graves' disease patients. The study at large found these results: The authors noted that the small sample size was a limitation that may lower accuracy. Compared with newly diagnosed patients, persistent Graves' disease patients had lower TCR Shannon entropy and fewer highly expanded clones, which suggests clonal expansion. TRBV28, TRBJ1-2 and TRBJ2-5 were preferentially used in persistent disease, while TRBV20-1 and TRBJ2-1 were favored in newly diagnosed disease. Sequencing and analysis were limited to the TCR beta chain. Persistent patients shared more public clonotypes among themselves (2,741) than newly diagnosed patients did (more than 950). The study examined only peripheral blood because the primary lesion, thyroid tissue, could not be accessed.

Library construction relied on multiplex PCR. Instrument used: Illumina HiSeq 4000. iRepertoire HTBI primers and Arm-PCR amplification of CDR3 regions were used to construct TCR beta libraries. Before sequencing, the PCR products underwent gel purification. As for how the authors treated the data: Gene usage analysis of CDR3 amino acid clonotypes used the approximately 62 TRBV and fewer than 15 TRBJ segments found across samples. COPE and FqMerger were used to merge filtered high-quality paired reads into contigs. BLAST was used to align contigs to IMGT TRBV, TRBD and TRBJ reference genes, and CDR3 was defined according to IMGT. Clonotypes above 0.1% frequency were classified as highly expanded clones. Shannon entropy served as the measure of repertoire diversity, while the Gini coefficient captured V-J evenness. A clonotype found in more than one individual was treated as public. TCRdb reworked the public reads: Q25 trimming with fastp, MiXCR clone assembly, productive beta chains retained. Entries that share a CDR3 protein sequence are merged under the most common genes and DNA. The V and J calls, along with clone size, are taken from TCRdb and not from the paper's own processing. The sample table records around 460,000 distinct CDR3 sequences; 20% to 25% of these occur just once. The top ten clonotypes cover over 10% of the sample.

Looking up the germline V gene yields CDR1 LGHNA and CDR2 YSLEER. The V end loses 3 bases and the J end loses 3 bases, and a stretch of 9 bases separates them. Including the terminal cysteine and phenylalanine, the CDR3 comprises 13 residues. Just CDR3 DNA is preserved here, 39 bases in frame from base 1. Points on this clonotype: Its antigen remains undetermined. There are no base qualities to consult, and no much larger clone falls within one base.

The sample's time point, from its label and the paper: persistent/refractory GD, antithyroid drugs over 5 years with positive TRAb. RNA was extracted from PBMCs in TRIzol for both TCR sequencing and RNA sequencing. Graves' disease was diagnosed according to American Thyroid Association guidelines. The patients came from an endocrinology department in Xi'an, China. Each patient gave approximately 9 milliliters of peripheral blood, collected in an EDTA anticoagulant tube. PBMCs were isolated by Ficoll Paque Plus density gradient separation without further T cell sorting. An Agilent 2100 Bioanalyzer and agarose gel were used to check RNA quality, while a NanoDrop 2000 measured RNA concentration.

Recombination linked TRBV4-3 to TRBJ2-7, with no confidently assigned D gene. The TCR originated in a female donor with Graves disease. This specimen was peripheral blood mononuclear cells (PBMCs), taken when the disease was refractory, from a patient treated with antithyroid drugs. This receptor has the CDR3 CASSHDLYYEQYF. The DNA is TGCGCCAGCAGCCACGACTTGTACTACGAGCAGTACTTC.